This TCR beta chain originates from a study of beta chain features in type 1 diabetes. Study-level background: Regarding age, gender and cell yields, patients proved similar to healthy donors. Examined across all samples were over 85 million sorted cells.

The isolated RNA, all of it, was reverse transcribed, so expressed TCRB transcripts were what got sequenced. Sequencing used immunoSEQ multiplex PCR; TCRdb keeps in-frame clones, though not all of them. Of about 640,000 clones in the sample, 9.5% to 15% were seen once. Study observations and caveats: In the patient group, naive, central memory and Treg TCRB repertoires seemed more alike than in the healthy donor group. Reads derived from cDNA could over-represent cells showing high TCR expression. Type 1 diabetes patients showed a moderate but significant shortening of TCRB CDR3s in all four CD4+ subsets.

About this clone itself: What it binds is unknown.

The sequence was obtained from a man aged 25-40 years with type 1 diabetes. Sequencing input: naive CD4+ T cells from blood.

The CDR3 coding sequence is TGCAGCGGAAGGGGCACTGAAGCTTTCTTT. Translation: CSGRGTEAFF. The chain has TRBV29-1 and TRBJ1-1, with a tentative D call TRBD1 (5 bases). From germline, CDR1 is SQVTM and CDR2 ANQGSEA. There are 10 residues in the CDR3. Deletions cut 7 bases from V and 4 bases from J, with 7 bases between. Full variable domain (outside the CDR3, taken from reference TRBV29-1 and TRBJ1-1): SAVISQKPSRDICQRGTSLTIQCQVDSQVTMMFWYRQQPGQSLTLIATANQGSEATYESGFVIDKFPISRPNLTFSTLTVSNMSPEDSSIYLCSGRGTEAFFGQGTRLTVV.